Shown below are 29 T cell receptor beta chains from a single sample sequenced in a study of blood T cells in healthy people across ages. A second about 6 to 12 cycle PCR used barcoded and J-beta primers. TCRdb recomputed calls from the 5' RACE reads with MiXCR, one row per CDR3 protein. The sample holds about 970,000 distinct CDR3 sequences, roughly 47% seen once. Sequenced material: blood. These receptor sequences come from a woman aged 60-75 years in good health.

The genes are TRBV4-1 and TRBJ2-7; D is unclear. V lost 1 base, J lost 1 base, and 8 bases lay in between. The CDR3 is 14 amino acids. CDR1 MGHRA and CDR2 YSYEKL come from the germline V gene. The CDR3, as DNA: TGCGCCAGCAGCCAAGTCTTCAGTTCCTACGAGCAGTACTTC. This translates into CASSQVFSSYEQYF.

A word on this clonotype: One end of the junction is discordant with germline, which a read error may explain. The V gene is TRBV10-3, the J gene TRBJ2-5; possible D gene TRBD1, 5 bases. The CDR3 contains 15 residues. The germline CDR1 and CDR2 sequences are ENHRY and SYGVKD. CDR3 region: CVISESPAGSETQYF. CDR3 DNA sequence: TGTGTCATCAGTGAGTCGCCCGCAGGGTCTGAGACCCAGTACTTC.

This clonotype was seen ten or more times. The chain recombines TRBV29-1 with TRBJ2-1; D perhaps matches TRBD2 (5 bases). Per germline, CDR1 SQVTM and CDR2 ANQGSEA. This CDR3 is 12 amino acids long. The ends were cut back, 6 bases at V and 2 bases at J, with 8 bases in the middle. This CDR3 reads CSVRGTYNEQFF. DNA for the CDR3: TGCAGCGTGAGAGGGACCTACAATGAGCAGTTCTTC.

The chain carries TRBV7-3 and TRBJ1-1; 8 nucleotides align to TRBD1. The CDR3 runs 13 residues. Trimming took 2 bases from V and 10 from J; bases not matched to a gene: 6. CDR1 is SGHTA, CDR2 FQGTGA, per germline. The CDR3 DNA sequence: TGTGCCAGCAGCTTACAGGGGGCCTCCGGAGCTTTCTTT. This gives the protein CASSLQGASGAFF.

The CDR3, as DNA: TGTGCCTGGAGTCGTGAGGCGATCAGTCAGCCCCAGCATTTT. Its protein is CAWSREAISQPQHF. The chain carries TRBV30 and TRBJ1-5; no definite D call. The CDR3 is 14 amino acids. Trimming took off 2 bases at V and 6 bases at J, with 14 bases between the two ends. In germline, CDR1 is GTSNPN, CDR2 SVGIG (reference sequence).

This chain uses TRBV5-1 with TRBJ2-7; TRBD1 aligns across 11 bases. With 4 bases clipped from V and 4 bases from J, the junction kept 7 bases outside the gene matches. The CDR3 covers 15 residues. Germline lookup yields CDR1 SGHRS and CDR2 YFSETQ. This CDR3 reads CASSEPGTGGYEQYF. The DNA for the CDR3 is TGCGCCAGCAGCGAACCAGGGACAGGGGGGTACGAGCAGTACTTC.

This chain links TRBV20-1 with TRBJ2-1; 12 positions agree with TRBD2. The CDR3 contains 16 residues. Trimming at V came to 3 bases and at J to 6 bases, leaving 9 bases not matched to a gene. The germline V gene encodes CDR1 DFQATT and CDR2 SNEGSKA (reference sequence). The CDR3 nucleotides read TGCAGTGCTAGTCCCCTCACTAGCGGGAGGCCCAATGAGCAGTTCTTC. This codes for CSASPLTSGRPNEQFF.

In this sample, this clonotype turned up a few times. The genes are TRBV5-1 and TRBJ2-7; perhaps TRBD1 as D (5 bases). CDR3 size: 13 residues. Germline values: CDR1 SGHRS, CDR2 YFSETQ. V dropped 4 bases and J dropped 7 bases, with 15 bases sitting between them. Here the CDR3 DNA reads TGCGCCAGCAGCATAACGACAGACTGGGAGCAGTACTTC. It is translated as CASSITTDWEQYF.

This chain joins TRBV28 and TRBJ2-1; TRBD1 matches 8 bases. The CDR3 totals 18 residues. Trimming took 1 base from V and 6 from J; bases not matched to a gene: 14. Germline CDR1 reads MDHEN; CDR2 reads SYDVKM. The CDR3 region is CASSLYWPGQESFNEQFF. For the CDR3, the DNA is TGTGCCAGCAGTTTATATTGGCCGGGACAGGAGTCGTTCAATGAGCAGTTCTTC.

The chain uses TRBV12-3 or TRBV12-4 and TRBJ1-5; 7 bases match TRBD1. There are 15 residues in the CDR3. The V and J ends lost 6 bases and 3 bases, in that order; junction bases with no gene match: 8. The DNA of the CDR3 is TGTGCCAGCAGAAAGGGACAGCCGAACAATCAGCCCCAGCATTTT. Amino acid sequence: CASRKGQPNNQPQHF.

The CDR3 DNA reads TGTGCCAGCAGTTTCGGCCCAGGGGGGGCTGGTGGGGCCAACGTCCTGACTTTC. Translating it yields CASSFGPGGAGGANVLTF. The rearrangement joins TRBV28 to TRBJ2-6; D might be TRBD1 or TRBD2, each matching 7 bases. Germline V gene sequence: CDR1 MDHEN, CDR2 SYDVKM. With 3 bases removed from V and 3 bases from J, the gap between germline ends came to 18 bases. CDR3 length equals 18 residues.

This clonotype was counted once. The V gene is TRBV28, the J gene TRBJ2-3, with a weak D call TRBD2 (6 bases). This CDR3 spans 14 amino acids. Germline lookup yields CDR1 MDHEN and CDR2 SYDVKM. V was shortened by 3 bases and J by 6 bases, with 13 bases between the two germline ends. CDR3 amino acids: CASSLAGKLDTQYF. Written as DNA, the CDR3 is TGTGCCAGCAGTTTGGCGGGAAAATTGGATACGCAGTATTTT. Full variable domain (missing parts from reference TRBV28 and TRBJ2-3): DVKVTQSSRYLVKRTGEKVFLECVQDMDHENMFWYRQDPGLGLRLIYFSYDVKMKEKGDIPEGYSVSREKKERFSLILESASTNQTSMYLCASSLAGKLDTQYFGPGTRLTVL.

CDR3 sequence reads: CASSQDYRQLYEQFF. The CDR3 DNA is TGCGCCAGCAGCCAAGATTACCGGCAGTTGTATGAGCAGTTCTTC. The V and J genes are TRBV4-3 and TRBJ2-1; D is ambiguous. Trimming removed 0 bases at V and 8 bases at J, with 14 bases between. Germline V gene lookup returns CDR1 LGHNA and CDR2 YSLEER. There are 15 residues in the CDR3.

This clonotype was counted only a few times. This chain links TRBV3-1 with TRBJ2-7, with TRBD2 matching over 10 bases. Trimming cost V 5 bases and J 5 bases; bases outside gene matches: 12. Germline-derived CDR1 and CDR2 are LGHDT and YNNKEL (reference sequence). This CDR3 is 16 amino acids long. In DNA form, the CDR3 reads TGTGCCAGCAGCTCCTTAGCGGGAGGTGCGGGGGACGAGCAGTACTTC. Residues: CASSSLAGGAGDEQYF.

This clonotype has a handful of counts. J is TRBJ2-5 and V is TRBV12-3 or TRBV12-4; a possible D gene is TRBD2 (5 bases). Deletions cut 3 bases from V and 11 bases from J, with 10 bases between. CDR3 length: 11 amino acids. CDR3 sequence reads: CASSFLEEQYF. In DNA form, the CDR3 reads TGTGCCAGCAGTTTCCTGGAGGAGCAGTACTTC.

The genes are TRBV7-9 and TRBJ2-6, with 8 bases that match TRBD1. Germline V gene data show CDR1 as SEHNR and CDR2 as FQNEAQ (reference sequence). This CDR3 has 16 residues. Germline trimming cut 3 bases from V and 2 bases from J; bases unmatched to any gene: 3. The CDR3 is CASSFRTGTGANVLTF. CDR3 sequence (DNA): TGTGCCAGCAGCTTTCGGACAGGGACTGGGGCCAACGTCCTGACTTTC.

This chain uses TRBV6-5 with TRBJ2-1; 8 bases agree with TRBD2. CDR1 and CDR2 (germline): MNHEY, SVGAGI. CDR3 size: 13 residues. V shed 6 bases and J 7 bases; nucleotides not matched to a gene: 5. The CDR3, as DNA: TGTGCCAGCAGCGGACTAGCTAGGAATGAGCAGTTCTTC. Its translation is CASSGLARNEQFF.

The chain couples TRBV28 to TRBJ2-5; D perhaps matches TRBD1 (8 bases). In germline, CDR1 is MDHEN, CDR2 SYDVKM. V lost 5 bases and J 11 bases, leaving 27 bases between the germline ends. CDR3 length equals 16 residues. CDR3 protein: CASSGGDRRGVDGQYF. CDR3 in DNA: TGTGCCAGCAGTGGGGGGGACAGGAGGGGCGTTGACGGGCAGTACTTC.

The chain combines TRBV28 with TRBJ2-5; D perhaps matches TRBD2 (6 bases). Germline V gene sequence: CDR1 MDHEN, CDR2 SYDVKM. There are 16 residues in the CDR3. The germline V and J ends were trimmed by 2 bases and 1 base, with 14 bases remaining between them. CDR3 protein: CASSLDGGAGQETQYF. The CDR3 nucleotides read TGTGCCAGCAGTTTAGACGGCGGAGCGGGCCAAGAGACCCAGTACTTC.

The chain combines TRBV6-2 or TRBV6-3 with TRBJ1-5, with D possibly matching TRBD1 (5 bases). V lost 8 bases and J 6 bases, leaving 20 bases between the germline ends. Germline V gene sequence: CDR1 MNHEY, CDR2 SVGEGT. This CDR3 has 15 amino acids. CDR3 DNA: TGTGCCAGCTCTTGGGATCAGGGATTTCGTCAGCCCCAGCATTTT. This codes for CASSWDQGFRQPQHF.

CDR3 sequence (DNA): TGCGCCAGCAGCCAAGACATCGCTAGCAATCAGCCCCAGCATTTT. Its protein product is CASSQDIASNQPQHF. The V gene is TRBV4-1, the J gene TRBJ1-5; no clear D gene. Trimming pared 0 bases from V and 0 bases from J, leaving 6 bases between. Per germline, CDR1 MGHRA and CDR2 YSYEKL. This CDR3 spans 15 amino acids.

On this clonotype itself: The junction departs from germline at one end; a sequencing error may be responsible. The chain carries TRBV4-1 and TRBJ2-5; D not resolved. The end of the DNA fits TRBJ2-7 better, so the J call may be wrong. This CDR3 spans 13 amino acids. Germline V CDR1 and CDR2: MGHRA, YSYEKL. This CDR3 is CAGSQDGVYEQYF. CDR3 DNA sequence: TGCGCCGGCAGCCAAGATGGGGTTTACGAGCAGTACTTC.

This chain connects TRBV7-9 to TRBJ1-1; D unresolved. Trimming stripped 4 bases from V and 3 bases from J, with 12 bases between. Germline-derived CDR1 and CDR2 are SEHNR and FQNEAQ (reference sequence). There are 14 residues in the CDR3. CDR3 protein: CASSWEGRDTEAFF. CDR3 bases: TGTGCCAGCAGCTGGGAGGGTAGAGACACTGAAGCTTTCTTT.

The V and J genes are TRBV20-1 and TRBJ2-1; no clear D. This CDR3 contains 14 residues. Trimming stripped 0 bases from V and 9 bases from J, with 15 bases between. CDR1 and CDR2 from the germline V gene are DFQATT and SNEGSKA (reference sequence). Written as DNA, the CDR3 is TGCAGTGCTAGAGATCGGTCGCCGTACCCTGAGCAGTTCTTC. Protein product: CSARDRSPYPEQFF.

In this sample, this clonotype turned up a few times. The CDR3 DNA sequence: TGTGCCACCAGCAGTGATAGGTCACAAGAGACCCAGTACTTC. Protein product: CATSSDRSQETQYF. The rearrangement uses TRBV15 and TRBJ2-5, with D hard to call. Germline loops: CDR1 LNHNV, CDR2 YYDKDF (reference sequence). CDR3 length: 14 residues. V lost 3 bases and J 2 bases, leaving 10 bases between the germline ends.

The gene calls are TRBV27 and TRBJ1-6, with D unclear. This CDR3 has 17 amino acids. The germline V gene encodes CDR1 MNHEY and CDR2 SMNVEV (reference sequence). V shed 1 base and J shed 4 bases, with 14 bases lying between them. The CDR3 loop reads CASSLYMSGGYNSPLHF. CDR3 nucleotides: TGTGCCAGCAGTTTATACATGTCCGGAGGGTATAATTCACCCCTCCACTTT.

The V and J genes are TRBV7-9 and TRBJ2-1; possible D gene TRBD1, 5 bases. This CDR3 comprises 14 residues. V was cut by 0 bases and J by 6 bases, with 9 bases left in between. Germline assignment: CDR1 SEHNR and CDR2 FQNEAQ (reference sequence). The CDR3 loop is CASSLAGRPNEQFF. The CDR3 DNA is TGTGCCAGCAGCTTAGCGGGGCGACCCAATGAGCAGTTCTTC.

This clonotype appeared a few times. The CDR3 DNA reads as TGCGCCAGCAGCCAAGATCCAGGGGACGGCTACACCTTC. This translates into CASSQDPGDGYTF. The chain uses TRBV4-1 and TRBJ1-2; D is possibly TRBD1 (6 bases). This CDR3 has 13 residues. Looked up from germline, CDR1 is MGHRA and CDR2 is YSYEKL. V was clipped by 0 bases and J by 8 bases, with 10 bases between them.

The chain carries TRBV5-1 and TRBJ1-4; tentative D call: TRBD1 (5 bases). Germline V CDR1 and CDR2: SGHRS, YFSETQ. The CDR3 consists of 14 residues. V shed 0 bases and J shed 7 bases, with 10 bases lying between them. The CDR3 protein is CASSLDGGLEKLFF. The DNA of the CDR3 is TGCGCCAGCAGCTTGGATGGGGGACTTGAAAAACTGTTTTTT.